One TCR beta chain is described in this entry. The target of this receptor is not known. No quality values exist for individual bases; no much larger clone is one base distant. The source of the sample is a study of T cells in Graves' hyperthyroidism and ophthalmopathy (dated by TCRdb to between 2018 and 2021). The study in broad terms: Peripheral blood was collected at initial diagnosis, before any treatment. An independent validation cohort of around 19 hyperthyroidism patients and approximately 16 patients who later progressed to ophthalmopathy tested prospective prediction of ophthalmopathy. In more than five Graves' hyperthyroidism patients, the study also compared T-cell repertoires from thyroid tissue with T-cell repertoires from blood. TCR V-J signatures able to tell the groups apart were searched for in a discovery cohort of 90 to 100 patients, of whom roughly 42 had Graves' ophthalmopathy and 57 had stable Graves' hyperthyroidism. Following sampling, methimazole starting at 30 mg daily was given to hyperthyroidism patients, and high-dose intravenous methylprednisolone was given to ophthalmopathy patients. For training and testing, the 95 to 100 patients in the discovery cohort were randomly divided in a 7:3 ratio. TCR Vbeta CDR3 sequencing of 135 peripheral blood samples (approximately 44 ophthalmopathy, 75 hyperthyroidism and about 17 progressor patients) is reported in the paper. Broad study findings and their caveats: No statistical method was used to fix the sample size in advance, and group allocation was not hidden from the investigators. Most expanded thyroid clonotypes (frequency above 0.001) were also found in blood, which suggests that blood repertoires may mirror thyroid immune responses. In validation, progression to ophthalmopathy was predicted by the model with roughly 69% sensitivity and 72% to 85% specificity, a median of about 6.4 months before onset. A 13 V-J signature model separated ophthalmopathy from stable hyperthyroidism, with approximately 87% sensitivity and 81.08% specificity in cross-validation and 80%/75% in testing.

The CDR3 starts with the cysteine, ends with the phenylalanine, and has 16 residues. Only the CDR3 region is kept as DNA, spanning 48 bases read in frame from base 1. V is reduced by 5 bases and J by 0 bases, leaving a spacing of 11 bases between them. The germline V gene yields MNHNS for CDR1 and SASEGT for CDR2. Amplification of TCR beta CDR3 regions was carried out from RNA transcripts. The first round of RT-PCR for the TCR CDR3 was performed with the HTBI primer set and the Qiagen OneStep RT-PCR kit. Libraries were constructed in a second round of multiplex PCR, after which size selection and purification were performed. Libraries were sequenced paired-end with 100 bp reads on an Illumina HiSeq2000. Turning to the authors' computational methods: SOAPnuke was used to process the raw data, with reads discarded if the reads contained adapters or uncalled bases, had a mean Phred below 15, or lacked an exact constant-primer or identifier match. High-quality paired reads were merged with COPE v1.2.5, and unique nucleotide sequences were defined as clonotypes. Clonotypes were aligned to IMGT TRBV, TRBD and TRBJ reference segments using MiTCR v1.1. Only V-J combinations with frequency above 0.0001, covering 98% to 99.2% of repertoires, were analysed. The TCS score was defined as the ratio of F50 (clonal expansion) to E x V (chaos), calculated using BLOSUM62-based TCRdist between CDR3 peptides within each V-J. Welch's t-statistics and random forest reduced around 510 V-J features to roughly 13, which were used in a naive Bayes classifier (R e1071). TCRdb redid the processing of the public reads, applying fastp at Q25 and MiXCR, and retained in-frame beta chains. Rows are unified per CDR3 protein, each entry keeping the most common DNA and genes. These V and J calls originate from TCRdb's pipeline instead of the authors' own analysis. For this sample the table gives hundreds of thousands of distinct CDR3 sequences, of which about a sixth were detected only once. The ten largest clones take up roughly 3.4% of the sample.

In the ophthalmopathy patients, disease was moderately to severely active, with a Clinical Activity Score of 3 or more, a NOSPECS grade of 4 or more, and a duration of less than 3 months. Patients with uncontrolled infections, other autoimmune diseases, pregnancy or lactation were excluded. Diagnoses relied on clinical symptoms, serum thyroxine and TRAb, thyroid ultrasound and orbital computed tomography. PBMCs were isolated from about 10 ml of fresh peripheral blood by Ficoll-Paque density gradient centrifugation. Total RNA was extracted with Trizol reagent, and quality was checked on an Agilent 2100 Bioanalyzer.

In this chain, TRBV6-1 is recombined with TRBJ2-6, with the D gene possibly TRBD1 or TRBD2, each one fitting 5 bases. The source is a woman aged 40 to 49 with Graves' ophthalmopathy. The sample taken for sequencing was blood. In nucleotides, the sequence is TGTGCCAGCAGTTCCCGGGGCCACTCTGGGGCCAACGTCCTGACTTTC. Its amino acids are CASSSRGHSGANVLTF.